These 17 T cell receptor beta chains originate from one sample sequenced in a study of cytomegalovirus exposure and HLA in healthy donors. It was with 60 Vbeta and 13 Jbeta primers that the PCR ran. Generated by immunoSEQ multiplex PCR, the TCRdb table keeps only in-frame clones and is missing some. The data show 150,000 to 200,000 clones, roughly 74% seen once. Sequencing was carried out using PBMCs. All receptors derive from a woman between 25 and 40 years old in good health and CMV-seropositive.

This clone has just a few counts. The chain links TRBV6-6 to TRBJ2-1; D not resolved. Germline assignment: CDR1 MNHNY and CDR2 SVGAGI (reference sequence). Trimming removed 7 bases from V and 1 base from J, with 17 bases in between. The CDR3 has 16 residues. The CDR3 DNA follows: TGTGCCAGCACCTCCCCTGGAGCCCTTTCCTACAATGAGCAGTTCTTC. It is translated as CASTSPGALSYNEQFF.

The rearrangement links TRBV5-6 to TRBJ1-5; TRBD1 matches at 7 bases. This CDR3 is 15 amino acids long. The germline gives CDR1 SGHDT, CDR2 YYEEEE. V shed 4 bases, J shed 3 bases, and the junction held 7 bases outside the gene matches. CDR3 protein: CASSTYRGPNQPQHF. CDR3 coding DNA: TGTGCCAGCAGCACCTACAGGGGCCCCAATCAGCCCCAGCATTTT. Complete variable domain (other parts from reference TRBV5-6 and TRBJ1-5): DAGVTQSPTHLIKTRGQQVTLRCSPKSGHDTVSWYQQALGQGPQFIFQYYEEEERQRGNFPDRFSGHQFPNYSSELNVNALLLGDSALYLCASSTYRGPNQPQHFGDGTRLSIL.

The chain combines TRBV5-6 with TRBJ2-7; D might be TRBD2 (5 bases). This CDR3 comprises 15 residues. The germline V gene has CDR1 SGHDT and CDR2 YYEEEE. Trimming removed 0 bases from V and 3 bases from J, with 13 bases in between. The CDR3 reads CASSLAADRNYEQYF. CDR3 nucleotides: TGTGCCAGCAGCTTGGCAGCGGATAGAAACTACGAGCAGTACTTC. Full variable domain (rest looked up from reference TRBV5-6 and TRBJ2-7): DAGVTQSPTHLIKTRGQQVTLRCSPKSGHDTVSWYQQALGQGPQFIFQYYEEEERQRGNFPDRFSGHQFPNYSSELNVNALLLGDSALYLCASSLAADRNYEQYFGPGTRLTVT.

About this clone itself: Additional DNA sequences in this sample encode the identical CDR3. The rearrangement joins TRBV27 to TRBJ1-5; the D is unclear. The CDR3 contains 15 residues. Germline loops: CDR1 MNHEY, CDR2 SMNVEV (reference sequence). Between the trimmed V and J ends, which lost 2 bases and 1 base, there was a span of 9 bases. DNA for the CDR3: TGTGCCAGCAGTTTAGGACGAGGGAGCAATCAGCCCCAGCATTTT. Amino acid sequence: CASSLGRGSNQPQHF.

This rearrangement joins TRBV11-2 to TRBJ1-3, with TRBD1 matching over 12 bases. The CDR3 runs to 16 residues. Unmatched junction bases numbered 6, after V lost 5 bases and J lost 4 bases. Germline V gives CDR1 SGHAT, CDR2 FQNNGV. The CDR3 bases are TGTGCCAGCAGCGTGGGACAGGGGGCGTGGGGAAACACCATATATTTT. Protein: CASSVGQGAWGNTIYF.

V and J are TRBV7-2 and TRBJ2-3; D may be TRBD2 (6 bases). Germline V gene lookup returns CDR1 SGHTA and CDR2 FQGNSA. V lost 3 bases to trimming and J lost 4 bases, with 11 bases between them. The CDR3 has 14 amino acids. Written as DNA, the CDR3 is TGTGCCAGCAGCTTGGCGTGGGGGGCAGATACGCAGTATTTT. This sequence encodes CASSLAWGADTQYF.

This clone was seen a single time. The rearrangement links TRBV4-1 to TRBJ2-2; 8 nucleotides line up with TRBD2. Germline-derived CDR1 and CDR2 are MGHRA and YSYEKL. This CDR3 spans 14 amino acids. V lost 1 base to trimming and J lost 7 bases; unmatched junction nucleotides: 2. The CDR3 bases are TGCGCCAGCAGCCAAGCCAGCGGGGGCGGGGAGCTGTTTTTT. Translated: CASSQASGGGELFF.

This chain uses TRBV18 with TRBJ2-3; a possible D gene is TRBD2 (5 bases). The V end lost 1 base, the J end lost 4 bases, and 12 bases lay between the germline ends. The germline CDR1 and CDR2 sequences are KGHSH and LQKENI. The CDR3 is 15 residues long. CDR3 DNA sequence: TGTGCCAGCTCACCACTGCCGGGATACGCAGATACGCAGTATTTT. Residues: CASSPLPGYADTQYF.

The chain couples TRBV5-6 to TRBJ2-7; TRBD1 is a possible D gene (6 bases). Looked up from germline, CDR1 is SGHDT and CDR2 is YYEEEE. The CDR3 runs 16 residues. Trimming shortened V by 4 bases and J by 2 bases, and 19 bases separated the two germline ends. The CDR3 region is CASSSGGRGSPYEQYF. The CDR3 bases are TGTGCCAGCAGCAGTGGTGGAAGGGGGTCTCCCTACGAGCAGTACTTC.

CDR3 in DNA: TGTGCCATCAGGCTAGAAGAAAGTTCCTCCTACGAGCAGTACTTC. Residues: CAIRLEESSSYEQYF. The chain recombines TRBV10-3 with TRBJ2-7; D unresolved. This CDR3 spans 15 amino acids. Trimming took 6 bases from V and 0 from J, leaving 15 bases between them. Germline V gene lookup returns CDR1 ENHRY and CDR2 SYGVKD.

The rearrangement joins TRBV7-8 to TRBJ2-4, with TRBD2 as a possible D gene (6 bases). Trimming stripped 5 bases from V and 3 bases from J, with 20 bases between. This CDR3 is 17 amino acids long. The germline V gene has CDR1 SGHVS and CDR2 FQNEAQ. The CDR3 loop reads CASSLLTRLGGKNIQYF. As DNA, the CDR3 is TGTGCCAGCAGCCTCCTGACGCGTTTGGGGGGCAAAAACATTCAGTACTTC.

This sequence joins TRBV19 and TRBJ1-6, with D unresolved. CDR3 length equals 14 residues. In germline, CDR1 is LNHDA, CDR2 SQIVND (reference sequence). Deletions cut 5 bases from V and 7 bases from J, with 12 bases between. This CDR3 is CASSRAAENSPLHF. CDR3 DNA sequence: TGTGCCAGTAGTCGTGCGGCTGAGAATTCACCCCTCCACTTT.

This clone was counted between two and nine times. The J gene is TRBJ1-4, the V gene TRBV7-2, with a weak D call TRBD1 (6 bases). This CDR3 has 14 amino acids. Germline CDR1 and CDR2: SGHTA and FQGNSA. Trimming took off 5 bases at V and 7 bases at J, with 14 bases between the two ends. The CDR3 nucleotides read TGTGCCAGCAGCCTTTCCTGGGACACTGAAAAACTGTTTTTT. It codes for CASSLSWDTEKLFF.

A single count supports this clone. This rearrangement joins TRBV19 to TRBJ1-2, with 8 bases fitting TRBD1. Germline V gene lookup returns CDR1 LNHDA and CDR2 SQIVND (reference sequence). The ends lost 3 bases at V and 7 bases at J; junction bases unmatched: 7. The CDR3 contains 14 residues. CDR3 amino acids: CASSMGPGGPGYTF. CDR3 sequence (DNA): TGTGCCAGTAGTATGGGACCAGGGGGCCCTGGCTACACCTTC.

This clone has just a few counts. CDR3 DNA sequence: TGCGCCAGCAGCCAAGATCCAACAGGGTACTATGGCTACACCTTC. Its translation is CASSQDPTGYYGYTF. The gene calls are TRBV4-1 and TRBJ1-2; D perhaps matches TRBD1 (6 bases). Trimming shortened V by 0 bases and J by 3 bases, and 11 bases separated the two germline ends. The germline V gene encodes CDR1 MGHRA and CDR2 YSYEKL. The CDR3 totals 15 residues.

The chain couples TRBV4-2 to TRBJ2-7, with D possibly being TRBD1 (6 bases). Trimming took off 3 bases at V and 0 bases at J, with 9 bases between the two ends. This CDR3 has 14 amino acids. Germline CDR1 reads LGHNA; CDR2 reads YNFKEQ. CDR3 amino acids: CASSHPDSSYEQYF. In nucleotides, the CDR3 is TGTGCCAGCAGCCACCCGGACAGCTCCTACGAGCAGTACTTC.

This sequence joins TRBV4-2 and TRBJ1-2; D unresolved. In germline, CDR1 is LGHNA, CDR2 YNFKEQ. This CDR3 region has 15 residues. Trimming removed 0 bases at V and 0 bases at J, with 8 bases between. This chain's CDR3 is CASSQDWSPNYGYTF. The CDR3 DNA follows: TGTGCCAGCAGCCAAGATTGGAGTCCTAACTATGGCTACACCTTC.